This TCR beta chain was observed in a study of T cell responses to AZD1222 COVID-19 vaccine. Study conclusions and caveats: Clonal diversity was possibly underestimated; the donors were predominantly white British and more often female. Recipients of two AZD1222 doses showed rising Spike-specific TCR breadth and depth. The peak T cell response came first, and repertoires were sampled only after it.

Samples with a second dose at about 4 or about 12 weeks were pooled together. The assay was immunoSEQ multiplex PCR, and TCRdb's table has in-frame clones only and misses some. The sample has 100,000 or so clones; about 85% are singletons. This clone appeared once. The antigen is not known. This sequence originates from an adult who received the AZD1222 COVID-19 vaccine. This material consisted of peripheral blood, taken 28 days after the second AZD1222 dose.

This chain's CDR3 is CASSFSIGELFF. For the CDR3, the DNA is TGTGCCAGCAGCTTTAGTATCGGGGAGCTGTTTTTT. V gene TRBV5-4 combines with J gene TRBJ2-2; unclear D gene. The CDR3 contains 12 residues. The germline V gene encodes CDR1 SGHNT and CDR2 YYREEE (reference sequence). V lost 2 bases and J lost 7, with 6 bases in between. Together with reference TRBV5-4 and TRBJ2-2, the CDR3 gives the full variable domain: ETGVTQSPTHLIKTRGQQVTLRCSSQSGHNTVSWYQQALGQGPQFIFQYYREEENGRGNFPPRFSGLQFPNYSSELNVNALELDDSALYLCASSFSIGELFFGEGSRLTVL.